This T cell receptor (beta chain) was recovered during a study of response to subunit inactivated influenza vaccine. Each CDR3 protein gets one entry after TCRdb re-called the RT-PCR reads with MiXCR. In the table there are around 600,000 distinct CDR3 sequences, approximately 10% of which are singletons. The same data also contributed to another study, on T cells expressing NK-cell markers. From that paper: TCR beta cDNA was made by 5'RACE template switching with UMIs.

The sample was PBMCs from blood, taken on the day of vaccination. The clonotype was recovered from a man over 45 who received an inactivated influenza vaccine.

CDR3 region: CASSLFGATGGLTDTQYF. CDR3 bases: TGTGCCAGCAGTTTATTTGGGGCGACAGGGGGCCTCACAGATACGCAGTATTTT. The chain is built from TRBV27 and TRBJ2-3; 10 nucleotides line up with TRBD1. Germline CDR1 and CDR2: MNHEY and SMNVEV (reference sequence). V lost 1 base and J lost 2; bases outside the gene matches: 9. The CDR3 covers 18 residues.